The 10 T cell receptor beta chains below come from one sample, sequenced in a study of T cell repertoires in cytomegalovirus infection (dated by TCRdb to about 2019). This specimen's treatment or condition label, interpreted: in vitro stimulation with specific CMV peptide epitopes to enrich CMV-specific T cells. Their specific antigens are unknown. TCRdb lists the instrument as Illumina HiSeq 1500. TCRdb trimmed public reads at Q25 via fastp, called clones via MiXCR and kept in-frame beta chains. Every CDR3 protein is listed once, alongside the most common genes and DNA of its rows. This sample gives more than 45,000 distinct CDR3 sequences in total; roughly a fifth of them show up just once. Roughly two thirds of the sample is taken by the ten largest. This specimen consisted of CD8+ T cells from cultured PBMCs, obtained from culture after CMV antigen stimulation. Receptors originate from a human donor in good health (CMV status not recorded). Some clones in this sample may be carry-over from other donors' samples.

The J gene is TRBJ1-5, the V gene TRBV6-5; the D is unclear. V was clipped by 7 bases and J by 4 bases, with 17 bases between them. Germline V gene data show CDR1 as MNHEY and CDR2 as SVGAGI. This CDR3 region has 15 residues. Here the CDR3 reads CASKILAAVNQPQHF. The CDR3 bases are TGTGCCAGCAAAATCTTAGCGGCTGTAAATCAGCCCCAGCATTTT.

The chain is built from TRBV2 and TRBJ1-1, with TRBD1 matching 7 bases. The CDR3 is made up of 12 amino acids. Germline V lookup: CDR1 SNHLY, CDR2 FYNNEI. J was trimmed by 4 bases and V by 6 bases; bases with no gene match: 2. The CDR3 loop is CASRTGVTEAFF. Written as DNA, the CDR3 is TGTGCCAGCAGAACAGGGGTCACTGAAGCTTTCTTT.

J is TRBJ1-1 and V is TRBV27; D is ambiguous. Trimming took off 11 bases at V and 4 bases at J, with 14 bases between the two ends. This CDR3 contains 12 residues. Germline loops: CDR1 MNHEY, CDR2 SMNVEV (reference sequence). The DNA of the CDR3 is TGTGCCGCGGGCCTCGGTGGCACTGAAGCTTTCTTT. It yields the protein CAAGLGGTEAFF.

This clonotype was recorded at least ten times. This chain uses TRBV11-2 with TRBJ1-1, with a possible D match to TRBD1 (6 bases). Trimming took 7 bases from V and 4 from J, leaving 16 bases between them. Germline loops: CDR1 SGHAT, CDR2 FQNNGV. The CDR3 sequence is 14 residues long. CDR3 nucleotides: TGTGCCAGCAACCTCCGGGGGGGCGTCACTGAAGCTTTCTTT. It yields the protein CASNLRGGVTEAFF.

The V gene is TRBV19, the J gene TRBJ2-2, with 13 bases that match TRBD2. Germline assignment: CDR1 LNHDA and CDR2 SQIVND (reference sequence). The CDR3 spans 15 residues. V shed 6 bases and J 8 bases; nucleotides not matched to a gene: 6. CDR3 nucleotides: TGTGCCAGTAGGACCGGACTAGCGGGAGAGGGGGAGCTGTTTTTT. It encodes CASRTGLAGEGELFF. Together with reference TRBV19 and TRBJ2-2, the CDR3 gives the full variable domain: DGGITQSPKYLFRKEGQNVTLSCEQNLNHDAMYWYRQDPGQGLRLIYYSQIVNDFQKGDIAEGYSVSREKKESFPLTVTSAQKNPTAFYLCASRTGLAGEGELFFGEGSRLTVL.

This rearrangement joins TRBV5-1 to TRBJ2-7; the D gene is possibly TRBD1 (7 bases). This CDR3 contains 15 residues. The germline gives CDR1 SGHRS, CDR2 YFSETQ. Deletions cut 4 bases from V and 0 bases from J, with 14 bases between. The DNA for the CDR3 is TGCGCCAGCAGCCAACGACAGGGAGGCTCCTACGAGCAGTACTTC. It codes for CASSQRQGGSYEQYF.

The table lists this clonotype with a few counts. The chain links TRBV11-1 to TRBJ2-1, with 13 bases aligning to TRBD2. The germline gives CDR1 SGHAT, CDR2 FQDESV (reference sequence). The length of the CDR3 is 20 residues. Trimming took 5 bases from V and 0 from J; bases not matched to a gene: 13. CDR3 bases: TGTGCCAGCAGCCCCGGGACCCGCTGGACTAGCGGGAGCTCCTACAATGAGCAGTTCTTC. Its protein product is CASSPGTRWTSGSSYNEQFF.

This clonotype was counted many times. The rearrangement uses TRBV20-1 and TRBJ2-7, with 7 bases lining up with TRBD1. CDR3 length equals 13 residues. The V gene end was trimmed by 6 bases and the J gene end by 0 bases; junction bases not matched to a gene: 5. CDR1 DFQATT and CDR2 SNEGSKA come from the germline V gene (reference sequence). The CDR3 DNA sequence: TGCAGTGCCCGGACAGGCAGCTCCTACGAGCAGTACTTC. Protein: CSARTGSSYEQYF.

This clonotype was counted at least ten times. This chain uses TRBV4-3 with TRBJ2-1, with D hard to call. Per the germline V gene, CDR1 is LGHNA and CDR2 is YSLEER. The CDR3 has 13 amino acids. Trimming left V 0 bases short and J 8 bases short, with 8 bases between. The CDR3 DNA is TGCGCCAGCAGCCAAGAATTGGGTTATGAGCAGTTCTTC. Residues: CASSQELGYEQFF.

This clonotype was found a few times. The V call is TRBV20-1, the J call TRBJ1-1; D perhaps matches TRBD1 (6 bases). The CDR3 has 13 amino acids. The germline V gene encodes CDR1 DFQATT and CDR2 SNEGSKA (reference sequence). The V and J ends lost 4 bases and 4 bases respectively, with 13 bases between them. The CDR3 DNA reads as TGCAGTGCTACTCAGACAGGCAGCACTGAAGCTTTCTTT. This gives the protein CSATQTGSTEAFF.